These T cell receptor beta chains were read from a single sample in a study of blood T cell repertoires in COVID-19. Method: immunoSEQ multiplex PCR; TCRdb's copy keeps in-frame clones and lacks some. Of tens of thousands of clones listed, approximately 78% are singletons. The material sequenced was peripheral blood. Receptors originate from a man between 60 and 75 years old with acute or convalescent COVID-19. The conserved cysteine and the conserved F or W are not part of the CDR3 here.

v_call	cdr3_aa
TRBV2	ASKGDGNIQY
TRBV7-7	ASRSAGQGNTGELF
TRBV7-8	ASSETYGTAKYNEQF
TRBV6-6	ASSYSGIAQY
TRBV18	ASSPGIYEQY
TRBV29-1	SVPGTGNYGYT
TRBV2	ASRGTGGLGYTYEQY
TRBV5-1	ASSSTGTLQETQY
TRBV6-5	ASRYYTEAF
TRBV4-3	ASSRLYGGAYEQY
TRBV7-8	ASSSPRLVTQY
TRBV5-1	ASSLLSPRETQY
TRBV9	ASSLYKGEMYNEQF
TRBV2	ASKAPSGGETQY
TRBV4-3	ASSPAGGANYGYT
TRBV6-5	ASLLAGVETQY
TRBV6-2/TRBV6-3	ASSSSGTTSYEQY
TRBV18	ASSPLRELPLDEQY
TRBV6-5	ASSYLSGRGVMEQF
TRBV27	ASSYRANHEQY
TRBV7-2	ASSLASTGRNQPQH
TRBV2	ASSPGTVSTDTQY
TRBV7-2	ASSPRGTTNEKLF
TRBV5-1	ASSSPETLEKLF
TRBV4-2	ASSQDSGGAEADTQY
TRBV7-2	ASSSLVVADSTDTQY
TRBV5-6	ASSPTGTGLSPLH
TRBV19	ASRLTGATEDTQY
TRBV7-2	ASSFQGSNEKLF
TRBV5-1	ASSLTGDTYNEQF
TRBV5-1	ASSAAGAPGANVLT
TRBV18	ASSPKQINEKLF
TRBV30	AWAYRAGELF
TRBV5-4	ASSLDGTGELF
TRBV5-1	ASSLGGHSFGETQY
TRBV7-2	ASSLVRAAEAF
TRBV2	ASRSSDTQY
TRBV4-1	ASSQVSGVQPQH
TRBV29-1	SVEPQENTEAF
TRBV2	ASSLRQGGNTEAF
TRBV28	ATLLAGASSYNEQF
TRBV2	ASSEEGALNQPQH
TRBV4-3	ASSQDRRGVGYT
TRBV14	ASSPPGGGNEKLF
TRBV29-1	SVGQGAGGELF
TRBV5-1	ASSHGTSGETQY
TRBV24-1	ATSGRDGELF
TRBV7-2	ASSPSGNQPQH